This is a list of T cell receptor beta chains from one sample in a study of control samples from healthy donors and cancer patients. Libraries were prepared by immunoSEQ multiplex PCR; TCRdb keeps only in-frame clonotypes and omits some of them. This sample has 99,000 or so clones, with roughly 82% found just once. The sequenced material came from blood. The origin of the receptors is a man aged 55 to 70 in good health. Each CDR3 is given without its conserved first and last residue. Fields, in order: D gene, J gene, V gene, CDR3 protein. The D gene is left open where the match is weak.

d_call: TRBD1; j_call: TRBJ2-1; v_call: TRBV6-4; cdr3_aa: ASSDGTGGNEQF
d_call: -; j_call: TRBJ2-5; v_call: TRBV5-1; cdr3_aa: ASSLLLVQETQY
d_call: -; j_call: TRBJ2-1; v_call: TRBV7-8; cdr3_aa: ASSFVGANNEQF
d_call: -; j_call: TRBJ2-7; v_call: TRBV27; cdr3_aa: ASSTHAPTFSRDRYEQY
d_call: -; j_call: TRBJ2-1; v_call: TRBV20-1; cdr3_aa: SAEYTEQF
d_call: -; j_call: TRBJ1-1; v_call: TRBV6-5; cdr3_aa: ASSYSPAGTEAF
d_call: TRBD1; j_call: TRBJ1-2; v_call: TRBV18; cdr3_aa: ASSLDRDMGYGYT
d_call: -; j_call: TRBJ1-3; v_call: TRBV19; cdr3_aa: ASSPTGHPYLY
d_call: -; j_call: TRBJ2-2; v_call: TRBV25-1; cdr3_aa: ASSEFGAGELF
d_call: TRBD1; j_call: TRBJ1-3; v_call: TRBV5-1; cdr3_aa: ASSLAGTALSGNTIY
d_call: -; j_call: TRBJ1-4; v_call: TRBV2; cdr3_aa: ASREPDEKLF
d_call: TRBD2; j_call: TRBJ2-3; v_call: TRBV5-1; cdr3_aa: ASSAGGAHTQY
d_call: TRBD1; j_call: TRBJ1-3; v_call: TRBV29-1; cdr3_aa: SVVVRGHGNTIY
d_call: TRBD1; j_call: TRBJ1-5; v_call: TRBV6-6; cdr3_aa: ASSSGQPNQPQH
d_call: TRBD2; j_call: TRBJ2-1; v_call: TRBV7-2; cdr3_aa: ASLKAGINEQF
d_call: -; j_call: TRBJ2-3; v_call: TRBV9; cdr3_aa: ASSVGLAQDTQY
d_call: -; j_call: TRBJ1-2; v_call: TRBV19; cdr3_aa: ASSRPGAGGYT
d_call: -; j_call: TRBJ1-3; v_call: TRBV7-2; cdr3_aa: ASSLDGRSGNTIY
d_call: -; j_call: TRBJ2-7; v_call: TRBV7-9; cdr3_aa: ASSTRSYEQY
d_call: TRBD1; j_call: TRBJ1-6; v_call: TRBV6-5; cdr3_aa: ASNPSTGGTPLH
d_call: -; j_call: TRBJ2-1; v_call: TRBV2; cdr3_aa: ASSRSGSEQF
d_call: TRBD1; j_call: TRBJ2-1; v_call: TRBV6-4; cdr3_aa: ASSDGTGNGEQF
d_call: -; j_call: TRBJ2-4; v_call: TRBV28; cdr3_aa: ASEGGVGAKNIQY
d_call: -; j_call: TRBJ1-5; v_call: TRBV19; cdr3_aa: ASKDRANQPQH
d_call: TRBD2; j_call: TRBJ2-1; v_call: TRBV30; cdr3_aa: AWSVKVLAGGHNEQF
d_call: -; j_call: TRBJ2-7; v_call: TRBV30; cdr3_aa: AWSVLTHPNWDEQY
d_call: -; j_call: TRBJ1-1; v_call: TRBV5-1; cdr3_aa: ASSLGGRVNTEAF
d_call: -; j_call: TRBJ2-7; v_call: TRBV13; cdr3_aa: ASTPTRGGEQY
d_call: -; j_call: TRBJ1-6; v_call: TRBV9; cdr3_aa: ASSWNSGGYNSPLH